The rows below give T cell receptor beta chains drawn from one sample of a study of T cell responses to AZD1222 COVID-19 vaccine. Measured with immunoSEQ multiplex PCR; TCRdb has only the in-frame clones, and not every one. The sample comprises 150,000 or so clones, 88% of which are singletons, and approximately 5.7% rests with the top ten. The material was peripheral blood, obtained on day 0 of AZD1222 vaccination. These receptors all stem from an adult in good health. The CDR3 runs from the conserved cysteine through the conserved F or W. The D gene is left open where the match is weak. Clone size is shown for a subset of rows, as once, few, many or a class of expanded clone.

abundance: few
d_gene: TRBD2
j_gene: TRBJ2-7
v_gene: TRBV19
CDR3nt: TGTGCCAGTAGTACTAGCGGGATACCCTACGAGCAGTACTTC
CDR3aa: CASSTSGIPYEQYF

abundance: few
d_gene: NA
j_gene: TRBJ1-5
v_gene: TRBV7-2
CDR3nt: TGTGCCAGCAGCTTAGGAGGGACCGGGAGGCCCCAGCATTTT
CDR3aa: CASSLGGTGRPQHF

abundance: NA
d_gene: NA
j_gene: TRBJ1-6
v_gene: TRBV7-9
CDR3nt: TGTGCCAGCAGCGTCGATGCGAGCTCCTATAATTCACCCCTCCACTTT
CDR3aa: CASSVDASSYNSPLHF

abundance: NA
d_gene: TRBD1
j_gene: TRBJ1-3
v_gene: TRBV28
CDR3nt: TGTGCCAGCAGTCCTCCCCGACAGGGGGCTGGAAACACCATATATTTT
CDR3aa: CASSPPRQGAGNTIYF

abundance: NA
d_gene: TRBD1
j_gene: TRBJ1-6
v_gene: TRBV28
CDR3nt: TGTGCCAGCAGTTATGTGGTGACAGGGAGCGATAATTCACCCCTCCACTTT
CDR3aa: CASSYVVTGSDNSPLHF

abundance: NA
d_gene: NA
j_gene: TRBJ1-2
v_gene: TRBV19
CDR3nt: TGTGCCAGTAGTATAACTTTCGGTGGTACCGAGAACTATGGCTACACCTTC
CDR3aa: CASSITFGGTENYGYTF

abundance: NA
d_gene: TRBD1
j_gene: TRBJ1-5
v_gene: TRBV19
CDR3nt: TGTGCCAGTAGTATGGGGACAGGGTTGAGTCAGCCCCAGCATTTT
CDR3aa: CASSMGTGLSQPQHF

abundance: NA
d_gene: TRBD1
j_gene: TRBJ2-7
v_gene: TRBV7-2
CDR3nt: TGTGCCAGCAGCGCCCTTTTACAGGGGCAGCAGTACTTC
CDR3aa: CASSALLQGQQYF

abundance: NA
d_gene: TRBD1
j_gene: TRBJ2-4
v_gene: TRBV28
CDR3nt: TGTGCCAGCAGTCCCGGGACAGGGGTGGACATTCAGTACTTC
CDR3aa: CASSPGTGVDIQYF

abundance: NA
d_gene: NA
j_gene: TRBJ1-5
v_gene: TRBV6-5
CDR3nt: TGTGCCAGCAGTTACGGGGGAGTAGATCAGCCCCAGCATTTT
CDR3aa: CASSYGGVDQPQHF

abundance: few
d_gene: TRBD1
j_gene: TRBJ2-7
v_gene: TRBV28
CDR3nt: TGTGCCAGCAGTTTACAGGGGGCCTACGAGCAGTACTTC
CDR3aa: CASSLQGAYEQYF

abundance: NA
d_gene: NA
j_gene: TRBJ2-2
v_gene: TRBV7-6
CDR3nt: TGTGCCAGCAGCTTAATGATTACGAACACCGGGGAGCTGTTTTTT
CDR3aa: CASSLMITNTGELFF

abundance: once
d_gene: NA
j_gene: TRBJ1-1
v_gene: TRBV2
CDR3nt: TGTGCCAGCAGTCTACAGGGACTAGGTGAAGCTTTCTTT
CDR3aa: CASSLQGLGEAFF

abundance: NA
d_gene: TRBD1
j_gene: TRBJ1-2
v_gene: TRBV30
CDR3nt: TGTGCCTGGAGTGTAGGGACAGGGACTAACTATGGCTACACCTTC
CDR3aa: CAWSVGTGTNYGYTF

abundance: once
d_gene: NA
j_gene: TRBJ1-2
v_gene: TRBV19
CDR3nt: TGTGCCAGTAGTATAGGACGGCTCTATGGCTACACCTTC
CDR3aa: CASSIGRLYGYTF

abundance: few
d_gene: NA
j_gene: TRBJ1-1
v_gene: TRBV19
CDR3nt: TGTGCCAGTAGTATACGGGGCCCGAACACTGAAGCTTTCTTT
CDR3aa: CASSIRGPNTEAFF

abundance: NA
d_gene: TRBD2
j_gene: TRBJ2-7
v_gene: TRBV5-1
CDR3nt: TGCGCCAGCAGCTTGGTAGGCGGGAGGGAATACGAGCAGTACTTC
CDR3aa: CASSLVGGREYEQYF

abundance: NA
d_gene: NA
j_gene: TRBJ2-7
v_gene: TRBV12-3/TRBV12-4
CDR3nt: TGTGCCAGCAGTTTAGCACCAAACTACGAGCAGTACTTC
CDR3aa: CASSLAPNYEQYF

abundance: NA
d_gene: NA
j_gene: TRBJ2-3
v_gene: TRBV4-2
CDR3nt: TGTGCCAGCAGCCGACACCGGGGTAGCACAGATACGCAGTATTTT
CDR3aa: CASSRHRGSTDTQYF

abundance: NA
d_gene: NA
j_gene: TRBJ1-1
v_gene: TRBV6-2/TRBV6-3
CDR3nt: TGTGCCAGCAGTTACTCGATTAACACGGGGAGAGCTTTCTTT
CDR3aa: CASSYSINTGRAFF

abundance: NA
d_gene: TRBD1
j_gene: TRBJ1-2
v_gene: TRBV6-2/TRBV6-3
CDR3nt: TGTGCCAGCAGTTTTAACAGGGGGCAAGGCTACACCTTC
CDR3aa: CASSFNRGQGYTF

abundance: NA
d_gene: NA
j_gene: TRBJ2-7
v_gene: TRBV4-2
CDR3nt: TGTGCCAGCAGCCAAGTCCCCTTGGGCGGGTCTGCCTACGAGCAGTACTTC
CDR3aa: CASSQVPLGGSAYEQYF

abundance: NA
d_gene: NA
j_gene: TRBJ1-1
v_gene: TRBV18
CDR3nt: TGTGCCAGCTCACTTCCTTGGGGCAACACTGAAGCTTTCTTT
CDR3aa: CASSLPWGNTEAFF

abundance: NA
d_gene: TRBD2
j_gene: TRBJ2-3
v_gene: TRBV9
CDR3nt: TGTGCCAGCAGCGTATTAGGGGCGGGGGGAAGCACAGATACGCAGTATTTT
CDR3aa: CASSVLGAGGSTDTQYF

abundance: NA
d_gene: NA
j_gene: TRBJ1-1
v_gene: TRBV11-2
CDR3nt: TGTGCCAGCAGCTTGCCCAACACTGAAGCTTTCTTT
CDR3aa: CASSLPNTEAFF

abundance: few
d_gene: NA
j_gene: TRBJ1-3
v_gene: TRBV28
CDR3nt: TGTGCCAGCAACCCCTTCAGGGCCGGTACGGGAAACACCATATATTTT
CDR3aa: CASNPFRAGTGNTIYF

abundance: NA
d_gene: NA
j_gene: TRBJ1-2
v_gene: TRBV28
CDR3nt: TGTGCCAGCAGTCCGCTGGGGGGATTCTATGGCTACACCTTC
CDR3aa: CASSPLGGFYGYTF

abundance: NA
d_gene: TRBD2
j_gene: TRBJ2-5
v_gene: TRBV5-1
CDR3nt: TGCGCCAGCAGCCCGGGACTAGCGGGAGGGCCTCGGGAGACCCAGTACTTC
CDR3aa: CASSPGLAGGPRETQYF

abundance: NA
d_gene: NA
j_gene: TRBJ2-3
v_gene: TRBV3-1/TRBV3-2
CDR3nt: TGTGCCAGCAGCGTTCGAGGAGGGGGGGCAGATACGCAGTATTTT
CDR3aa: CASSVRGGGADTQYF

abundance: NA
d_gene: TRBD1
j_gene: TRBJ1-1
v_gene: TRBV4-1
CDR3nt: TGCGCCAGCAGTTCAGAGGACAGGGTGAACACTGAAGCTTTCTTT
CDR3aa: CASSSEDRVNTEAFF

abundance: NA
d_gene: NA
j_gene: TRBJ1-2
v_gene: TRBV19
CDR3nt: TGTGCCAGTAGTCGCTATGGCTACACCTTC
CDR3aa: CASSRYGYTF

abundance: NA
d_gene: NA
j_gene: TRBJ1-2
v_gene: TRBV27
CDR3nt: TGTGCCAGCAGTCTTGGGGCGGGTAACTATGGCTACACCTTC
CDR3aa: CASSLGAGNYGYTF